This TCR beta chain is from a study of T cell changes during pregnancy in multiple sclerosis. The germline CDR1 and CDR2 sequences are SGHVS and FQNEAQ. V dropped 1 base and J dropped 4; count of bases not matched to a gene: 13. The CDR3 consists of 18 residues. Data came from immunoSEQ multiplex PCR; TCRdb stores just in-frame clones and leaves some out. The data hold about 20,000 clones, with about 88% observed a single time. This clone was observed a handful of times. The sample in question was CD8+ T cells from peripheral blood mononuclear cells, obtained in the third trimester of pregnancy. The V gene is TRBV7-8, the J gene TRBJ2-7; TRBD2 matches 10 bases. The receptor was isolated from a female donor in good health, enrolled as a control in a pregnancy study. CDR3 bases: TGTGCCAGCAGCTTAGAAGCGGCTAGCGGGAGTATGTGGTACGAGCAGTACTTC. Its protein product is CASSLEAASGSMWYEQYF.